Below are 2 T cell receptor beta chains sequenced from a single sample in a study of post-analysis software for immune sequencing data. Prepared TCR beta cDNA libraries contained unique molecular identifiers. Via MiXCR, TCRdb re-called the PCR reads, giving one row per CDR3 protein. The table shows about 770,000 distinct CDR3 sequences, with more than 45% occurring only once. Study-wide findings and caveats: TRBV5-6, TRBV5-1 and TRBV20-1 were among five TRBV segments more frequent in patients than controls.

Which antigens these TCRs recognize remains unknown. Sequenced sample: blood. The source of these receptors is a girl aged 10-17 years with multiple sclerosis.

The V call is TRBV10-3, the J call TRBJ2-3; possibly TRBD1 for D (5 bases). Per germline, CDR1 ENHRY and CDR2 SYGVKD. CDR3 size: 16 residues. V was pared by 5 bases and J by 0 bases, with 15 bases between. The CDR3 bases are TGTGCCATCAGTTTAAGGGGTAATCCTAGCACAGATACGCAGTATTTT. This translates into CAISLRGNPSTDTQYF.

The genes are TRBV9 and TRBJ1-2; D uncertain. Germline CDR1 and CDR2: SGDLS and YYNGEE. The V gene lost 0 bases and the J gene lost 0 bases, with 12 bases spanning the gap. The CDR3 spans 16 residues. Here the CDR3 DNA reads TGTGCCAGCAGCGTAGGGCAACTTCCCCCTAACTATGGCTACACCTTC. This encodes CASSVGQLPPNYGYTF. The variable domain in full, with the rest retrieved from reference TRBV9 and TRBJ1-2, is DSGVTQTPKHLITATGQRVTLRCSPRSGDLSVYWYQQSLDQGLQFLIQYYNGEERAKGNILERFSAQQFPDLHSELNLSSLELGDSALYFCASSVGQLPPNYGYTFGSGTRLTVV.